Below, one T cell receptor beta chain is given with its context. This sample was included in a study of blood T cell repertoires in COVID-19. Across the study: Acute and convalescent COVID-19 specimens originated in the United States, Italy and Spain. From T cells, B-cell-depleted T cells, or PBMCs came the material, which was cDNA or gDNA.

This CDR3 is 17 amino acids long. The germline CDR1 and CDR2 sequences are LNHDA and SQIVND (reference sequence). The V gene lost 7 bases and the J gene lost 4 bases, with 23 bases spanning the gap. In the original workflow: Reference gene primer amplification gave estimated nucleated cell counts. Using immunoSEQ multiplex PCR, the repertoire was profiled, and TCRdb retains in-frame clones only, with some absent. D and trimming were read from the DNA, whereas the V and J calls and clone size are those reported in that table. The sample holds 200,000 to 250,000 clones, about nine tenths seen once. Sequencing was done on a sample of peripheral blood. The V and J genes are TRBV19 and TRBJ2-1; possible D gene TRBD1, 6 bases. This TCR came from a man aged 55 to 70 who had recovered from COVID-19. The CDR3 region has the DNA TGTGCCAGTACATCAGGGGCTGCGGATCCCGTATACAATGAGCAGTTCTTC. Translation gives CASTSGAADPVYNEQFF.